The 27 T cell receptor beta chains listed next were all sequenced from one sample in a study of human T cells and chemical hapten exposure (dated by TCRdb to the early 2020s). Library prep was done by RACE. This sample was sequenced with a NextSeq 500. The raw public data were reprocessed by TCRdb itself: fastp quality trimming at Q25, MiXCR clonotype calling, in-frame beta chains only. Entries that share a CDR3 protein sequence are merged under the most common genes and DNA. This sample is represented by around 99,000 distinct CDR3 sequences; about 10% of them were singletons. Roughly 2.2% of the sample is taken by the ten largest. What the time point label conveys for this sample: patch test 2, 6 weeks after DPC sensitization. Reading the label with the study, this specimen's treatment or condition is: therapeutic diphenylcyclopropenone sensitization with weekly scalp DPC. Source: whole blood, taken in connection with sensitization to the hapten diphenylcyclopropenone (DPC). These receptors were taken from a man aged 40-49 years with alopecia areata. Some clones in this sample may be carry-over from other donors' samples.

The table lists this clonotype with many counts. The chain joins TRBV7-8 to TRBJ1-6, with TRBD1 as a possible D gene (6 bases). CDR1 SGHVS and CDR2 FQNEAQ come from the germline V gene. The CDR3 runs 14 residues. V was clipped by 7 bases and J by 6 bases, with 13 bases between them. The CDR3, as DNA: TGTGCCAGCACCTTTGGACAGCTTAATTCACCCCTCCACTTT. Translated: CASTFGQLNSPLHF.

This clonotype was observed a handful of times. This chain connects TRBV6-2 or TRBV6-3 to TRBJ1-1, with TRBD1 identical over 8 bases. The germline CDR1 and CDR2 sequences are MNHEY and SVGEGT. J was trimmed by 1 base and V by 7 bases; bases with no gene match: 8. The CDR3 is made up of 15 amino acids. The CDR3 sequence: CASNTPGQANTEAFF. CDR3 DNA sequence: TGTGCCAGCAACACTCCGGGACAGGCGAACACTGAAGCTTTCTTT.

The gene calls are TRBV7-9 and TRBJ2-5, with a possible D match to TRBD1 (6 bases). V shed 5 bases and J shed 2 bases, with 12 bases lying between them. Germline assignment: CDR1 SEHNR and CDR2 FQNEAQ (reference sequence). The CDR3 covers 14 residues. The CDR3 DNA is TGTGCCAGCAGCCCGTACAGGGAACAAGAGACCCAGTACTTC. Translated, it gives CASSPYREQETQYF.

This clonotype is a singleton in its sample. The V and J genes are TRBV28 and TRBJ2-3; 8 positions match TRBD2. The CDR3 covers 13 residues. CDR1 and CDR2 (germline): MDHEN, SYDVKM. V shed 8 bases and J 11 bases; nucleotides not matched to a gene: 12. The CDR3 nucleotides read TGTGCCAGCGGACACGATGCGGGAGGTCAGCAGTATTTT. It yields the protein CASGHDAGGQQYF.

This clonotype was observed a few times. This rearrangement joins TRBV20-1 to TRBJ1-5; 7 nucleotides agree with TRBD1. Germline V gene sequence: CDR1 DFQATT, CDR2 SNEGSKA (reference sequence). The CDR3 sequence is 15 residues long. V shed 3 bases, J shed 3 bases, and the junction held 8 bases outside the gene matches. The chain's CDR3 is CSARNAGGNNQPQHF. Here the CDR3 DNA reads TGCAGTGCTAGGAACGCAGGGGGAAACAATCAGCCCCAGCATTTT.

This clonotype has just a few counts. This chain links TRBV7-9 with TRBJ1-2; D remains ambiguous. V gave up 5 bases and J gave up 0 bases, with 16 bases separating them. Per germline, CDR1 SEHNR and CDR2 FQNEAQ (reference sequence). The CDR3 totals 16 residues. CDR3 coding DNA: TGTGCCAGCAGCAAGACCCTCGGATCCTCTAACTATGGCTACACCTTC. This encodes CASSKTLGSSNYGYTF. Using reference TRBV7-9 and TRBJ1-2 for the parts outside the CDR3, the full variable domain is DTGVSQNPRHKITKRGQNVTFRCDPISEHNRLYWYRQTLGQGPEFLTYFQNEAQLEKSRLLSDRFSAERPKGSFSTLEIQRTEQGDSAMYLCASSKTLGSSNYGYTFGSGTRLTVV.

In its sample, this clonotype was seen many times. V usage is TRBV3-1 and J usage is TRBJ2-7, with D possibly matching TRBD2 (5 bases). Trimming took 4 bases from V and 5 from J, leaving 12 bases between them. CDR3 size: 13 residues. Germline CDR1 is LGHDT and CDR2 is YNNKEL (reference sequence). The CDR3 region is CASSRRGSHEQYF. The CDR3, as DNA: TGTGCCAGCAGCCGTCGGGGTAGCCACGAGCAGTACTTC.

This clonotype turned up a few times. The chain is built from TRBV7-6 and TRBJ1-5, with D unresolved. Germline CDR1 is SGHVS and CDR2 is FNYEAQ. The CDR3 is 16 residues long. The V end was cut by 3 bases, the J end by 6 bases, with 18 bases between. The chain's CDR3 is CASSFSLPAFSQPQHF. The CDR3, as DNA: TGTGCCAGCAGCTTCAGTTTGCCGGCCTTTAGTCAGCCCCAGCATTTT.

This clonotype has a count of ten or more. This chain joins TRBV21-1 and TRBJ2-1; TRBD2, as called in the table, went unchecked against the DNA. TRBV21-1 is reported as a pseudogene. This CDR3 comprises 18 residues. The CDR3 nucleotides read TGTGCCAGCAGCAAGAAAGACACCGGGACTAGCGGGAGTCATGAGCAGTTCTTC. It encodes CASSKKDTGTSGSHEQFF.

The chain carries TRBV28 and TRBJ2-7; D unclear. The CDR3 length is 15 residues. With 5 bases removed from V and 4 bases from J, the gap between germline ends came to 18 bases. The germline V gene encodes CDR1 MDHEN and CDR2 SYDVKM. The CDR3 region is CASSPRSSRPYEQYF. For the CDR3, the DNA is TGTGCCAGCAGTCCCCGGAGTAGCAGACCGTACGAGCAGTACTTC.

This clonotype was seen a few times. V is TRBV10-3 and J is TRBJ2-7; 7 bases are a match to TRBD1. J was trimmed by 6 bases and V by 10 bases; bases with no gene match: 6. Germline assignment: CDR1 ENHRY and CDR2 SYGVKD. The CDR3 loop spans 11 amino acids. The DNA for the CDR3 is TGTGCCAACCCGACAGGGCTCGAGCAGTACGTC. Protein sequence: CANPTGLEQYV.

J is TRBJ2-1 and V is TRBV5-8; 7 bases agree with TRBD2. CDR3 size: 18 residues. Per germline, CDR1 SGHTS and CDR2 YDEGEE. With 0 bases clipped from V and 9 bases from J, the junction kept 18 bases outside the gene matches. CDR3 coding DNA: TGTGCCAGCAGCTTGGAGCGCCTGGCGGGAGTGGCTTCGGTTGAGCAGTTCTTC. Its translation: CASSLERLAGVASVEQFF. Drawing the rest from reference TRBV5-8 and TRBJ2-1, the complete variable domain is EAGVTQSPTHLIKTRGQQATLRCSPISGHTSVYWYQQALGLGLQFLLWYDEGEERNRGNFPPRFSGRQFPNYSSELNVNALELEDSALYLCASSLERLAGVASVEQFFGPGTRLTVL.

V is TRBV20-1 and J is TRBJ2-4; 9 bases map to TRBD1. J was trimmed by 1 base and V by 0 bases; bases with no gene match: 7. CDR3 length: 17 amino acids. CDR1 and CDR2 (germline): DFQATT, SNEGSKA (reference sequence). This CDR3 is CSAREIQGAVAKNIQYF. Here the CDR3 DNA reads TGCAGTGCTAGAGAAATACAGGGGGCTGTGGCCAAAAACATTCAGTACTTC.

The chain employs TRBV10-2 and TRBJ2-3, with 10 nucleotides matching TRBD2. Germline trimming cut 6 bases from V and 0 bases from J; bases unmatched to any gene: 6. In germline, CDR1 is WSHSY, CDR2 SAAADI. The CDR3 consists of 16 residues. DNA of the CDR3: TGCGCCAGCAGAGTAGCGGGAGGTCCTAGCACAGATACGCAGTATTTT. As protein: CASRVAGGPSTDTQYF.

There are many counts of this clonotype. The CDR3 DNA reads as TGTGCCAGCAGCTCGGGACAGCCGACAGATACGCAGTATTTT. Its protein is CASSSGQPTDTQYF. The rearrangement links TRBV5-6 to TRBJ2-3; 7 bases match TRBD1. This CDR3 comprises 14 residues. V shed 3 bases, J shed 3 bases, and the junction held 4 bases outside the gene matches. Per the germline V gene, CDR1 is SGHDT and CDR2 is YYEEEE.

This rearrangement joins TRBV7-8 to TRBJ1-1; 8 positions match TRBD1. Germline V gene lookup returns CDR1 SGHVS and CDR2 FQNEAQ. This CDR3 comprises 14 residues. The junction had 5 bases not matched to a gene; V was cut back by 3 bases and J by 5 bases. CDR3 coding DNA: TGTGCCAGCAGCTTCCGACAGGGGTATACTGAAGCTTTCTTT. Translated: CASSFRQGYTEAFF.

The table lists this clonotype with many counts. This chain uses TRBV5-6 with TRBJ2-2; 7 positions agree with TRBD2. The V segment lost 5 bases and the J segment 5 bases; nucleotides outside the gene matches: 12. Germline V gene sequence: CDR1 SGHDT, CDR2 YYEEEE. The CDR3 totals 16 residues. In nucleotides, the CDR3 is TGTGCCAGCAGTTCTACGGGGGGTAGGAAAACCGGGGAGCTGTTTTTT. Protein product: CASSSTGGRKTGELFF.

The chain combines TRBV7-2 with TRBJ2-5, with D possibly being TRBD1 (5 bases). The CDR3 contains 18 residues. Germline V gene data show CDR1 as SGHTA and CDR2 as FQGNSA. The V end was cut by 2 bases, the J end by 0 bases, with 19 bases between. The CDR3 sequence is CASSLLITWGAYQETQYF. For the CDR3, the DNA is TGTGCCAGCAGCTTATTAATAACTTGGGGCGCGTACCAAGAGACCCAGTACTTC.

This clonotype appeared a few times. The J gene is TRBJ2-1, the V gene TRBV24-1; D remains unclear. The CDR3 spans 13 residues. V was shortened by 1 base and J by 8 bases, with 8 bases between the two germline ends. Germline assignment: CDR1 KGHDR and CDR2 SFDVKD. This chain's CDR3 is CATSDFKGYEQFF. In DNA form, the CDR3 reads TGTGCCACCAGTGATTTTAAGGGTTATGAGCAGTTCTTC.

V gene TRBV12-3 or TRBV12-4 combines with J gene TRBJ1-1, with no clear D. The CDR3 runs 13 residues. Trimming stripped 10 bases from V and 7 bases from J, with 19 bases between. CDR3 in DNA: TGTGCCACCCTCCGAGGAGGGTTTGGTGAAGCTTTCTTT. Encoded protein: CATLRGGFGEAFF.

This clonotype turned up a few times. The chain has TRBV4-3 and TRBJ2-7, with TRBD2 identical over 11 bases. The CDR3 sequence is 15 residues long. The germline V gene has CDR1 LGHNA and CDR2 YSLEER. The V and J ends lost 2 bases and 5 bases, in that order; junction bases with no gene match: 5. The CDR3 loop is CASSQSGLAGDEQYF. The CDR3 bases are TGCGCCAGCAGCCAAAGCGGACTAGCGGGTGACGAGCAGTACTTC.

The chain carries TRBV14 and TRBJ1-2; tentatively, D is TRBD1 (6 bases). Germline CDR1 reads SGHDN; CDR2 reads FVKESK. This CDR3 has 14 residues. Trimming pared 5 bases from V and 4 bases from J, leaving 14 bases between. The CDR3 sequence: CASSTGGAIYGYTF. The CDR3 nucleotides read TGTGCCAGCAGCACTGGGGGCGCGATCTATGGCTACACCTTC.

This clonotype was detected only a few times. The rearrangement uses TRBV29-1 and TRBJ2-3, with unresolved D. The germline V gene encodes CDR1 SQVTM and CDR2 ANQGSEA. Trimming took 3 bases from V and 4 from J, leaving 11 bases between them. This CDR3 has 13 amino acids. DNA for the CDR3: TGCAGCGTTGATCTAGGGCAGGCAGATACGCAGTATTTT. It yields the protein CSVDLGQADTQYF.

In its sample, this clonotype was seen a few times. The V gene is TRBV5-4, the J gene TRBJ1-1, with D unresolved. CDR1 and CDR2 (germline): SGHNT, YYREEE (reference sequence). The CDR3 runs 15 residues. The V end was cut by 1 base, the J end by 0 bases, with 10 bases between. CDR3 DNA sequence: TGTGCCAGCAGCTTGCGGAAAGAAATGAACACTGAAGCTTTCTTT. It specifies CASSLRKEMNTEAFF.

This clonotype was observed a few times. The junction departs from germline at one end; a sequencing error may be responsible. V usage is TRBV10-3 and J usage is TRBJ2-3, with TRBD1 matching over 8 bases. This CDR3 comprises 16 residues. Germline values: CDR1 ENHRY, CDR2 SYGVKD. The DNA of the CDR3 is TGTGCCATCAGTGAGCTGACAGGGGACAGCACAGATACGCTGTATTTT. Translation: CAISELTGDSTDTLYF.

The CDR3 coding sequence is TGTGCCAGCAGCTTAGATCTAGCTAGCGGGAATGAGCAGTTCTTC. Amino acids: CASSLDLASGNEQFF. This sequence joins TRBV11-3 and TRBJ2-1; 8 bases agree with TRBD2. The V gene end was trimmed by 0 bases and the J gene end by 7 bases; junction bases not matched to a gene: 5. This CDR3 is built from 15 residues. Germline V gene data show CDR1 as SGHNT and CDR2 as YENEEA.

In this sample, this clonotype turned up a few times. This chain joins TRBV14 and TRBJ2-2, with D maybe TRBD2 (5 bases). Germline lookup yields CDR1 SGHDN and CDR2 FVKESK. V was clipped by 0 bases and J by 3 bases, with 14 bases between them. This CDR3 has 17 amino acids. CDR3 DNA sequence: TGTGCCAGCAGCCAAGAATCAAGTGGGAGCTACACCGGGGAGCTGTTTTTT. This encodes CASSQESSGSYTGELFF.